These 26 T cell receptor beta chains were sequenced from one sample in a study of blood T cell repertoires in COVID-19. Sequenced by immunoSEQ multiplex PCR; TCRdb stores in-frame clones only, minus some. Counted here are a few hundred thousand clones, less than 85% occurring once; the ten biggest clones make up roughly 3.1%. The sample was peripheral blood. The receptors here all came from a woman aged 18-29 years with acute or convalescent COVID-19.

V gene TRBV27 combines with J gene TRBJ2-3; TRBD1 aligns across 7 bases. Losses at the gene ends were 2 bases for V and 10 bases for J; bases not matched to a gene: 3. The CDR3 sequence is 12 residues long. Germline CDR1 reads MNHEY; CDR2 reads SMNVEV (reference sequence). The CDR3 spells CASSLNRGPQYF. The DNA for the CDR3 is TGTGCCAGCAGTTTAAACAGGGGTCCGCAGTATTTT.

V and J are TRBV14 and TRBJ2-4; 10 nucleotides agree with TRBD2. CDR3 length: 16 residues. J was trimmed by 11 bases and V by 0 bases; bases with no gene match: 10. Germline V gene sequence: CDR1 SGHDN, CDR2 FVKESK. The CDR3, as DNA: TGTGCCAGCAGCCAAGAAAGGTCTAGCGGGAGAGGCGTTCAGTACTTC. Translated: CASSQERSSGRGVQYF.

The chain links TRBV20-1 to TRBJ2-1; 7 bases map to TRBD1. This CDR3 is 14 amino acids long. J was trimmed by 3 bases and V by 3 bases; bases with no gene match: 5. The V gene's germline CDR1 is DFQATT and CDR2 SNEGSKA (reference sequence). The CDR3 sequence is CSASQGEFYNEQFF. CDR3 bases: TGCAGTGCTAGTCAGGGGGAGTTCTACAATGAGCAGTTCTTC.

The chain is built from TRBV28 and TRBJ2-2; 9 nucleotides agree with TRBD1. With V trimmed by 7 bases and J by 6 bases, 9 bases remained unmatched. This CDR3 is built from 15 residues. Germline assignment: CDR1 MDHEN and CDR2 SYDVKM. The CDR3 reads CASTPGTGWAGELFF. As DNA, the CDR3 is TGTGCCAGCACCCCCGGGACAGGGTGGGCCGGGGAGCTGTTTTTT.

Regarding this clone: Other DNA sequences from this sample encode an identical CDR3 as well. The chain uses TRBV6-2 or TRBV6-3 and TRBJ2-1; D gene uncertain. Trimming stripped 2 bases from V and 10 bases from J, with 6 bases between. CDR1 MNHEY and CDR2 SVGEGT come from the germline V gene. The CDR3 extends over 11 amino acids. This CDR3 reads CASSYGHEQFF. In nucleotides, the CDR3 is TGTGCCAGCAGTTACGGCCACGAGCAGTTCTTC.

This chain uses TRBV5-1 with TRBJ1-2; D is unclear. The CDR3 spans 11 residues. Germline V gene lookup returns CDR1 SGHRS and CDR2 YFSETQ. Between the trimmed V and J ends, which lost 7 bases and 3 bases, there was a span of 7 bases. CDR3 region: CASAQDYGYTF. For the CDR3, the DNA is TGCGCCAGCGCCCAGGACTATGGCTACACCTTC.

This clone appeared once. This chain uses TRBV12-3 or TRBV12-4 with TRBJ2-5, with a tentative D call TRBD2 (5 bases). The length of the CDR3 is 13 residues. Trimming stripped 6 bases from V and 5 bases from J, with 13 bases between. The CDR3 nucleotides read TGTGCCAGCAGCCCCACGAGGAGGGAGACCCAGTACTTC. Amino acid sequence: CASSPTRRETQYF.

The V and J genes are TRBV27 and TRBJ1-5, with D perhaps TRBD1 (5 bases). This CDR3 comprises 17 residues. CDR1 and CDR2 (germline): MNHEY, SMNVEV (reference sequence). V shed 4 bases and J shed 6 bases, with 22 bases lying between them. CDR3 in amino acids: CASSSAPYRGPVQPQHF. For the CDR3, the DNA is TGTGCCAGCAGTTCAGCCCCCTATAGGGGCCCCGTTCAGCCCCAGCATTTT.

This clone was counted once. The chain recombines TRBV28 with TRBJ2-7; unclear D gene. CDR1 MDHEN and CDR2 SYDVKM come from the germline V gene. The CDR3 length is 16 residues. Trimming shortened V by 5 bases and J by 1 base, and 18 bases separated the two germline ends. The CDR3 protein is CASSPGGWASSYEQYF. CDR3 sequence (DNA): TGTGCCAGCAGTCCTGGTGGGTGGGCAAGTTCCTACGAGCAGTACTTC.

This clone showed up just a few times. The V gene is TRBV30, the J gene TRBJ2-7; 9 bases agree with TRBD1. The germline V gene encodes CDR1 GTSNPN and CDR2 SVGIG (reference sequence). There are 15 residues in the CDR3. Trimming took 1 base from V and 5 from J; bases not matched to a gene: 9. CDR3: CAWSASGTGRDEQYF. Written as DNA, the CDR3 is TGTGCCTGGAGTGCCTCCGGGACAGGGAGAGACGAGCAGTACTTC.

V is TRBV6-5 and J is TRBJ1-2, with 9 bases matching TRBD1. Trimming cost V 5 bases and J 5 bases; bases outside gene matches: 9. Germline CDR1 reads MNHEY; CDR2 reads SVGAGI. CDR3 size: 15 residues. The CDR3 protein is CASSPQGQGEYGYTF. The CDR3 DNA is TGTGCCAGCAGTCCCCAGGGACAGGGTGAATATGGCTACACCTTC.

The J gene is TRBJ2-7, the V gene TRBV5-4; 8 bases agree with TRBD2. Germline lookup yields CDR1 SGHNT and CDR2 YYREEE (reference sequence). Germline trimming cut 3 bases from V and 2 bases from J; bases unmatched to any gene: 7. There are 15 residues in the CDR3. The CDR3 loop is CASSSEISGTYEQYF. Here the CDR3 DNA reads TGTGCCAGCAGCTCTGAGATTAGCGGGACCTACGAGCAGTACTTC.

This clone was picked up a small number of times. The V gene is TRBV5-1, the J gene TRBJ2-3; no definite D call. The ends were cut back, 5 bases at V and 4 bases at J, with 11 bases in the middle. Germline loops: CDR1 SGHRS, CDR2 YFSETQ. The CDR3 spans 13 residues. CDR3 protein: CASRRLGSDTQYF. CDR3 nucleotide sequence: TGCGCCAGCAGGAGACTCGGTTCAGATACGCAGTATTTT.

This clone was seen just once. The V and J genes are TRBV7-2 and TRBJ2-7, with D unresolved. Trimming pared 5 bases from V and 2 bases from J, leaving 16 bases between. This CDR3 is 15 amino acids long. Germline loops: CDR1 SGHTA, CDR2 FQGNSA. CDR3 residues: CASSPLSQIPYEQYF. In DNA, the CDR3 is TGTGCCAGCAGCCCCCTTTCGCAGATCCCCTACGAGCAGTACTTC. Together with reference TRBV7-2 and TRBJ2-7, the CDR3 gives the full variable domain: GAGVSQSPSNKVTEKGKDVELRCDPISGHTALYWYRQSLGQGLEFLIYFQGNSAPDKSGLPSDRFSAERTGGSVSTLTIQRTQQEDSAVYLCASSPLSQIPYEQYFGPGTRLTVT.

This chain's CDR3 is CASSLGQSGEKLFF. The CDR3 coding sequence is TGTGCCAGCAGCCTGGGACAGTCGGGTGAAAAACTGTTTTTT. The genes are TRBV5-6 and TRBJ1-4; 7 bases line up with TRBD1. The CDR3 loop spans 14 amino acids. CDR1 is SGHDT, CDR2 YYEEEE, per germline. V lost 4 bases, J lost 7 bases, and 7 bases stayed unmatched.

The V and J genes are TRBV29-1 and TRBJ2-1, with TRBD2 matching 11 bases. This CDR3 comprises 16 residues. Germline values: CDR1 SQVTM, CDR2 ANQGSEA. Trimming took 5 bases from V and 5 from J; bases not matched to a gene: 11. The CDR3 is CSVKFPGLAVDNEQFF. CDR3 nucleotide sequence: TGCAGCGTTAAATTTCCGGGACTAGCGGTTGACAATGAGCAGTTCTTC.

The chain couples TRBV5-6 to TRBJ2-3, with D possibly being TRBD2 (5 bases). Germline CDR1 and CDR2: SGHDT and YYEEEE. V lost 0 bases to trimming and J lost 5 bases, with 13 bases between them. This CDR3 comprises 15 residues. The CDR3 region has the DNA TGTGCCAGCAGCTTGGATCCGGGGTCAGGAGATACGCAGTATTTT. It codes for CASSLDPGSGDTQYF. Full variable domain (rest looked up from reference TRBV5-6 and TRBJ2-3): DAGVTQSPTHLIKTRGQQVTLRCSPKSGHDTVSWYQQALGQGPQFIFQYYEEEERQRGNFPDRFSGHQFPNYSSELNVNALLLGDSALYLCASSLDPGSGDTQYFGPGTRLTVL.

V usage is TRBV3-1 (or the pseudogene TRBV3-2) and J usage is TRBJ2-5; 9 bases line up with TRBD2. Germline trimming cut 6 bases from V and 4 bases from J; bases unmatched to any gene: 15. The germline V gene encodes CDR1 LGHDT and CDR2 YNNKEL (reference sequence). The CDR3 runs to 17 residues. CDR3 in DNA: TGTGCCAGCAGTATGCGGACTAGCGCTTCGGTCGTAGAGACCCAGTACTTC. The encoded protein is CASSMRTSASVVETQYF.

The chain carries TRBV5-1 and TRBJ2-7, with D possibly being TRBD1 (6 bases). This CDR3 region has 17 residues. V lost 1 base, J lost 3 bases, and 20 bases lay in between. Germline loops: CDR1 SGHRS, CDR2 YFSETQ. CDR3 sequence (DNA): TGCGCCAGCAGCTTGAGTCGCCCGGGACAAACGAGCTACGAGCAGTACTTC. It encodes CASSLSRPGQTSYEQYF.

This chain connects TRBV9 to TRBJ2-3; 9 positions agree with TRBD2. The CDR3 covers 15 residues. Germline V gene sequence: CDR1 SGDLS, CDR2 YYNGEE. V was pared by 2 bases and J by 0 bases, with 1 base of the junction left unmatched. The CDR3 loop reads CASSVTSGSTDTQYF. CDR3 sequence (DNA): TGTGCCAGCAGCGTTACTAGCGGGAGCACAGATACGCAGTATTTT.

The chain joins TRBV4-3 to TRBJ2-3; 9 nucleotides agree with TRBD2. The CDR3 extends over 17 amino acids. V shed 3 bases, J shed 1 base, and the junction held 8 bases outside the gene matches. CDR1 is LGHNA and CDR2 is YSLEER in the germline V gene. CDR3 in DNA: TGCGCCAGCAGCCACCAGCTATTAGCGGGGGGCACAGATACGCAGTATTTT. This translates into CASSHQLLAGGTDTQYF.

The chain uses TRBV27 and TRBJ1-5; 9 bases agree with TRBD1. In germline, CDR1 is MNHEY, CDR2 SMNVEV (reference sequence). V gave up 1 base and J gave up 0 bases; unmatched junction bases: 7. The CDR3 totals 18 residues. DNA of the CDR3: TGTGCCAGCAGTTTATGGTGGGACAGGGATAATAGCAATCAGCCCCAGCATTTT. As protein: CASSLWWDRDNSNQPQHF.

The CDR3, as DNA: TGTGCCAGCAGCGGGGAGGGACTAGCGGGAGTCGGGTATGAGCAGTTCTTC. As protein: CASSGEGLAGVGYEQFF. The J gene is TRBJ2-1, the V gene TRBV14; 14 bases are a match to TRBD2. The CDR3 has 17 residues. Germline assignment: CDR1 SGHDN and CDR2 FVKESK. Germline trimming cut 5 bases from V and 8 bases from J; bases unmatched to any gene: 11.

This clone was seen a few times. The gene calls are TRBV5-6 and TRBJ1-1; 9 positions agree with TRBD1. The CDR3 is made up of 17 amino acids. The germline CDR1 and CDR2 sequences are SGHDT and YYEEEE. The ends lost 0 bases at V and 3 bases at J; junction bases unmatched: 9. In DNA form, the CDR3 reads TGTGCCAGCAGCTTGGAACAGGGGGCAAGGCGGGACACTGAAGCTTTCTTT. Residues: CASSLEQGARRDTEAFF. Using reference TRBV5-6 and TRBJ1-1 for the parts outside the CDR3, the full variable domain is DAGVTQSPTHLIKTRGQQVTLRCSPKSGHDTVSWYQQALGQGPQFIFQYYEEEERQRGNFPDRFSGHQFPNYSSELNVNALLLGDSALYLCASSLEQGARRDTEAFFGQGTRLTVV.

This rearrangement joins TRBV27 to TRBJ1-6; 7 bases are a match to TRBD1. Germline loops: CDR1 MNHEY, CDR2 SMNVEV (reference sequence). Trimming cost V 10 bases and J 8 bases; bases outside gene matches: 11. The CDR3 length is 14 residues. Here the CDR3 reads CATSVGTGDSPLHF. CDR3 sequence (DNA): TGTGCCACCTCGGTGGGTACAGGGGATTCACCCCTCCACTTT.

The chain links TRBV5-1 to TRBJ2-1; 8 bases are shared with TRBD2. CDR3 length: 15 amino acids. CDR1 and CDR2 from the germline V gene are SGHRS and YFSETQ. Trimming removed 4 bases from V and 5 bases from J; junction bases left unmatched: 8. The CDR3 spells CASSQLISGNNEQFF. The CDR3 nucleotides are TGCGCCAGCAGCCAACTTATTAGCGGGAACAATGAGCAGTTCTTC.